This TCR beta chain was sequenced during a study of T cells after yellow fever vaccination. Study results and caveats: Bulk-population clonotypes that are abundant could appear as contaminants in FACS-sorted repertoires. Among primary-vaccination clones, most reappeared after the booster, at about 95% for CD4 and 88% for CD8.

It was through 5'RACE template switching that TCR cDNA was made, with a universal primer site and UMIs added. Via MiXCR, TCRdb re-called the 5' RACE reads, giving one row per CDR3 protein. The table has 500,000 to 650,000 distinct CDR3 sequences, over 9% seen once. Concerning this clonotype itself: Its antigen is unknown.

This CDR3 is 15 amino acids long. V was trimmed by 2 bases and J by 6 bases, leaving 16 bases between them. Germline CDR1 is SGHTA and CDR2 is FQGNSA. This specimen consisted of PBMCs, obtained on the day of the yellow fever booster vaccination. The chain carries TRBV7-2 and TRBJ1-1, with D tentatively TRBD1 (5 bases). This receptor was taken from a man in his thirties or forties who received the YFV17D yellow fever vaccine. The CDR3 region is CASSLPGTPGAEAFF. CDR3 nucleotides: TGTGCCAGCAGCTTACCCGGGACGCCGGGGGCTGAAGCTTTCTTT.